The entry below gives a single TCR beta chain sequence along with its context. Its target is unknown. A read error may produce the germline difference seen at one junction end. The CDR3 is 14 amino acids. The germline V gene encodes CDR1 SNHLY and CDR2 FYNNEI. This specimen belongs to a study of cytomegalovirus exposure and HLA in healthy donors. Study-level results: Researchers reported from a later analysis that most CMV-associated TCR beta chains appeared HLA-restricted. According to an earlier analysis, most TCR beta V segments yielded productive rearrangements about 87% or about 30% of the time.

Primers: 60 Vbeta forward and 13 Jbeta reverse. Method: immunoSEQ multiplex PCR; TCRdb's copy keeps in-frame clones and lacks some. The profile covers 85,000 to 100,000 clones, with 64% appearing a single time and approximately 3% taken by the ten largest. The sample consisted of PBMCs. The chain couples TRBV2 to TRBJ1-5, with 8 bases lining up with TRBD1. The TCR sequence derives from a man in his sixties in good health and CMV-seronegative. Here the CDR3 DNA reads TGTGCCACCAGTTGGACAGGGATCAATCAGCCCCAGCATTTT. Translation: CATSWTGINQPQHF.